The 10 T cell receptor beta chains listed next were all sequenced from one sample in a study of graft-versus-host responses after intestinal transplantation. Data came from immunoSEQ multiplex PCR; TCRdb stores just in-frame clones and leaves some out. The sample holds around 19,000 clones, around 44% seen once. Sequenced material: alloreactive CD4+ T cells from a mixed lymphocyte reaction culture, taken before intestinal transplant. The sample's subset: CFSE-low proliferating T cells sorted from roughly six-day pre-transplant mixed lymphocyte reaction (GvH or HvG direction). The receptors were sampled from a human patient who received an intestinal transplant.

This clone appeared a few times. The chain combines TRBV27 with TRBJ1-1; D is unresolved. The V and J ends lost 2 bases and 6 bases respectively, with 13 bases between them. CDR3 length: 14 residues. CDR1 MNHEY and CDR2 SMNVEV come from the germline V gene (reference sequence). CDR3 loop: CASSLKSPSPEAFF. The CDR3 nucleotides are TGTGCCAGCAGTTTAAAGTCTCCAAGCCCTGAAGCTTTCTTT.

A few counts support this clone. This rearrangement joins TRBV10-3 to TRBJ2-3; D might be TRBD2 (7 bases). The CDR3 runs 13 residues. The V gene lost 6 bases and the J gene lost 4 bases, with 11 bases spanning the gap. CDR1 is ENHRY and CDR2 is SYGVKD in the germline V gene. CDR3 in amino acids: CAIRGGAPDTQYF. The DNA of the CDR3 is TGTGCCATCAGGGGGGGGGCGCCAGATACGCAGTATTTT.

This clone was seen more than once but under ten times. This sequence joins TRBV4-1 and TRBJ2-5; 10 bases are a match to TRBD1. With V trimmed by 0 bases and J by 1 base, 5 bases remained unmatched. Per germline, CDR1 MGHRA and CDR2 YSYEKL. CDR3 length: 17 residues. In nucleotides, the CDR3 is TGCGCCAGCAGCCAAGATCGAGGGACAGGGGCCCAAGAGACCCAGTACTTC. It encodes CASSQDRGTGAQETQYF.

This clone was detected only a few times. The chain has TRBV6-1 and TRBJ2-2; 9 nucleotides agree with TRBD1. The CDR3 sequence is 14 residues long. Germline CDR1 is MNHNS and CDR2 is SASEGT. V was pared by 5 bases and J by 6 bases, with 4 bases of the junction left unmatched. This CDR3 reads CASSPWTGAGELFF. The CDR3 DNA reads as TGTGCCAGCAGTCCCTGGACAGGGGCCGGGGAGCTGTTTTTT.

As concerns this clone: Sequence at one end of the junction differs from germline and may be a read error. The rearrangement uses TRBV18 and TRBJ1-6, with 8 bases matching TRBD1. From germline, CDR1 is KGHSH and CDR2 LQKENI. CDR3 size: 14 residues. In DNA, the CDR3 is TGTGCCAGCTCCCCACTGGACAGGGATTCACCCCTCCACTTT. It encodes CASSPLDRDSPLHF.

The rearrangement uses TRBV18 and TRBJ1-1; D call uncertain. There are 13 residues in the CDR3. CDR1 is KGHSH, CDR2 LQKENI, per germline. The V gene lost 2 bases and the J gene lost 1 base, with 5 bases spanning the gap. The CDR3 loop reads CASSPTPNTEAFF. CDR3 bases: TGTGCCAGCTCACCAACTCCGAACACTGAAGCTTTCTTT.

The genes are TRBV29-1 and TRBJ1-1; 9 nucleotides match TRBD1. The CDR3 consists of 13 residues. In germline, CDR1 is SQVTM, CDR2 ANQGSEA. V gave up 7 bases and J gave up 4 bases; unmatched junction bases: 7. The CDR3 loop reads CSAGTGIATEAFF. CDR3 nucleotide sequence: TGCAGCGCCGGGACAGGGATTGCCACTGAAGCTTTCTTT.

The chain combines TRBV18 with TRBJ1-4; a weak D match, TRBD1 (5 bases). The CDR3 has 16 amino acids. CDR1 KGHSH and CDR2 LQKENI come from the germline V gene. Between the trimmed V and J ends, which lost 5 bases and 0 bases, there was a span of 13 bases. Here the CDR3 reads CASSGEGPATNEKLFF. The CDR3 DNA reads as TGTGCCAGCTCAGGGGAGGGGCCTGCAACTAATGAAAAACTGTTTTTT.

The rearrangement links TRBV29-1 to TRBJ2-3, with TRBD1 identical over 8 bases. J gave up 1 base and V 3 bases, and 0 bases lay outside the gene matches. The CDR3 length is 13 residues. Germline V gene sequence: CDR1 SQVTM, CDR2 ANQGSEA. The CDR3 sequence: CSVETGGTDTQYF. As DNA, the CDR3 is TGCAGCGTTGAGACAGGGGGCACAGATACGCAGTATTTT.

The DNA for the CDR3 is TGCGCCAGCAGTGCATCAGGGACAACTAATGAAAAACTGTTTTTT. Translation: CASSASGTTNEKLFF. The chain recombines TRBV10-1 with TRBJ1-4, with D tentatively TRBD1 (5 bases). Looked up from germline, CDR1 is WNHNN and CDR2 is SYGVQD (reference sequence). The ends were cut back, 4 bases at V and 0 bases at J, with 9 bases in the middle. CDR3 length equals 15 residues.